This passage covers 24 T cell receptor beta chains from one sample sequenced in a study of cytomegalovirus exposure and HLA in healthy donors. Primers for the PCR totalled 60 Vbeta and 13 Jbeta. Some clones are missing from TCRdb's copy, which holds only in-frame ones; the method was immunoSEQ multiplex PCR. The data hold roughly 170,000 clones, with roughly 82% observed a single time. What was sequenced was PBMCs. These receptors were taken from a girl aged 2 to 9 in good health and CMV-seropositive.

The CDR3 sequence: CASSVGLTYEQYF. CDR3 nucleotide sequence: TGTGCCAGCAGCGTAGGACTCACATACGAGCAGTACTTC. This sequence joins TRBV9 and TRBJ2-7; no reliable D call. V was pared by 0 bases and J by 4 bases, with 8 bases between. The CDR3 runs to 13 residues. Germline V gene data show CDR1 as SGDLS and CDR2 as YYNGEE.

This clone occurred once. This rearrangement joins TRBV2 to TRBJ2-3; D is ambiguous. Germline V gene lookup returns CDR1 SNHLY and CDR2 FYNNEI. The CDR3 extends over 13 amino acids. Trimming took 1 base from V and 3 from J, leaving 5 bases between them. The CDR3 reads CASSEEATDTQYF. The DNA of the CDR3 is TGTGCCAGCAGTGAAGAAGCTACAGATACGCAGTATTTT.

V and J are TRBV11-3 and TRBJ2-2; 11 bases match TRBD1. Looked up from germline, CDR1 is SGHNT and CDR2 is YENEEA. V trimming: 5 bases; J trimming: 6 bases; junction bases outside the gene matches: 5. The CDR3 is 15 residues long. The chain's CDR3 is CASSRRTGGSGELFF. The CDR3 nucleotides are TGTGCCAGCAGCCGCCGGACAGGGGGCTCCGGGGAGCTGTTTTTT. Variable domain in full (rest from reference TRBV11-3 and TRBJ2-2): EAGVVQSPRYKIIEKKQPVAFWCNPISGHNTLYWYLQNLGQGPELLIRYENEEAVDDSQLPKDRFSAERLKGVDSTLKIQPAELGDSAVYLCASSRRTGGSGELFFGEGSRLTVL.

The V gene is TRBV28, the J gene TRBJ1-3; D is undetermined. CDR1 MDHEN and CDR2 SYDVKM come from the germline V gene. The germline V and J ends were trimmed by 5 bases and 0 bases, with 8 bases remaining between them. This CDR3 contains 14 residues. The CDR3 spells CASSPSVSGNTIYF. CDR3 in DNA: TGTGCCAGCAGTCCCAGTGTCTCTGGAAACACCATATATTTT.

This rearrangement joins TRBV4-1 to TRBJ2-3; D might be TRBD1 (6 bases). V was trimmed by 0 bases and J by 4 bases, leaving 23 bases between them. Germline V lookup: CDR1 MGHRA, CDR2 YSYEKL. This CDR3 is 19 amino acids long. The CDR3 DNA follows: TGCGCCAGCAGCCAAGAGTATAGTAAGAGACAGGCAGCAGCAGATACGCAGTATTTT. This codes for CASSQEYSKRQAAADTQYF.

V gene TRBV4-1 combines with J gene TRBJ2-3; 8 nucleotides align to TRBD2. This CDR3 spans 17 amino acids. CDR1 and CDR2 from the germline V gene are MGHRA and YSYEKL. The V and J ends lost 1 base and 2 bases, in that order; junction bases with no gene match: 8. The CDR3: CASSQVPSGSYTDTQYF. The CDR3 nucleotides read TGCGCCAGCAGCCAAGTACCTAGCGGGTCCTACACAGATACGCAGTATTTT.

This chain joins TRBV16 and TRBJ2-1, with 13 nucleotides matching TRBD2. CDR3 size: 18 residues. V gave up 3 bases and J gave up 0 bases; unmatched junction bases: 5. Germline CDR1 reads KGHSY; CDR2 reads FQNENV. CDR3 in DNA: TGTGCCAGCAGCCAGGGGACTAGCGGGGATAGCTCCTACAATGAGCAGTTCTTC. Its protein is CASSQGTSGDSSYNEQFF.

The sample holds a few counts of this clone. The chain is built from TRBV25-1 and TRBJ2-7; TRBD2 matches at 8 bases. V was clipped by 7 bases and J by 3 bases; unmatched bases: 11. The CDR3 has 15 amino acids. Germline CDR1 and CDR2: MGHDK and SYGVNS. DNA of the CDR3: TGTGCCAGCACTCGCCGGGGGGGAGAGAACTACGAGCAGTACTTC. This translates into CASTRRGGENYEQYF.

This clone appeared once. V is TRBV6-6 and J is TRBJ2-1, with 7 positions matching TRBD1. With 6 bases clipped from V and 8 bases from J, the junction kept 1 base outside the gene matches. Per germline, CDR1 MNHNY and CDR2 SVGAGI (reference sequence). The CDR3 is made up of 11 amino acids. This CDR3 is CASRTGDEQFF. CDR3 in DNA: TGTGCCAGCAGAACAGGGGATGAGCAGTTCTTC.

The J gene is TRBJ1-5, the V gene TRBV2, with 8 positions matching TRBD1. Trimming took 5 bases from V and 0 from J; bases not matched to a gene: 3. CDR1 is SNHLY, CDR2 FYNNEI, per germline. This CDR3 has 15 amino acids. The CDR3 DNA reads TGTGCCAGCAGTCCGGGACAGGATAGCAATCAGCCCCAGCATTTT. Amino acid sequence: CASSPGQDSNQPQHF.

CDR3 coding DNA: TGTGCCAGTAGGGACAGCTCCTTCGGCACCACTGAAGCTTTCTTT. Protein: CASRDSSFGTTEAFF. This sequence joins TRBV28 and TRBJ1-1; TRBD1 matches at 7 bases. With 9 bases clipped from V and 4 bases from J, the junction kept 14 bases outside the gene matches. The CDR3 spans 15 residues. The V gene's germline CDR1 is MDHEN and CDR2 SYDVKM. Using reference TRBV28 and TRBJ1-1 for the parts outside the CDR3, the full variable domain is DVKVTQSSRYLVKRTGEKVFLECVQDMDHENMFWYRQDPGLGLRLIYFSYDVKMKEKGDIPEGYSVSREKKERFSLILESASTNQTSMYLCASRDSSFGTTEAFFGQGTRLTVV.

The chain carries TRBV30 and TRBJ2-4; D is unresolved. Germline CDR1 and CDR2: GTSNPN and SVGIG (reference sequence). CDR3 length: 11 residues. V gave up 2 bases and J gave up 6 bases, with 5 bases separating them. The CDR3 coding sequence is TGTGCCTGGAGTCCTAGAAACATTCAGTACTTC. Translated, it gives CAWSPRNIQYF.

With regard to this clone: Other DNA sequences in the same sample also yield this CDR3. The chain is built from TRBV4-1 and TRBJ2-1, with TRBD2 matching over 8 bases. Germline lookup yields CDR1 MGHRA and CDR2 YSYEKL. The length of the CDR3 is 16 residues. J was trimmed by 4 bases and V by 2 bases; bases with no gene match: 7. The CDR3 nucleotides are TGCGCCAGCAGCCAACTGGGGCTAGCGGGTTACAATGAGCAGTTCTTC. It yields the protein CASSQLGLAGYNEQFF.

This rearrangement joins TRBV25-1 to TRBJ2-5, with D possibly TRBD2 on 5 matching bases. The J call may be faulty, since TRBJ2-7 better matches the DNA end. Germline CDR1 reads MGHDK; CDR2 reads SYGVNS. This CDR3 contains 11 residues. CDR3 nucleotide sequence: TGTGCCAGCAGTGAGGGAGTCGAGCAGTACTTC. Translation: CASSEGVEQYF.

This sequence joins TRBV21-1 and TRBJ1-2; the table's D gene call, TRBD1, was not cross checked with the DNA. TRBV21-1 is a pseudogene locus. This CDR3 spans 15 amino acids. CDR3 DNA sequence: TGTGCCAGCAGCAAAGGGCAGGGGGCTGGCTATGGCTACACCTTC. Protein sequence: CASSKGQGAGYGYTF.

V is TRBV6-6 and J is TRBJ2-2; D possibly corresponds to TRBD2 (7 bases). The CDR3 runs to 16 residues. Germline lookup yields CDR1 MNHNY and CDR2 SVGAGI (reference sequence). Trimming pared 7 bases from V and 1 base from J, leaving 16 bases between. The CDR3 is CASTPGGQGNTGELFF. CDR3 nucleotides: TGTGCCAGCACTCCCGGGGGGCAGGGGAACACCGGGGAGCTGTTTTTT.

The rearrangement links TRBV11-3 to TRBJ2-3, with 11 nucleotides matching TRBD1. The trim removed 4 bases at V and 4 bases at J, leaving 4 bases unmatched. From germline, CDR1 is SGHNT and CDR2 YENEEA. The CDR3 length is 15 residues. The CDR3 loop reads CASSSGQGASDTQYF. CDR3 DNA sequence: TGTGCCAGCAGCTCCGGACAGGGGGCATCAGATACGCAGTATTTT.

CDR3: CASSQDRGNQPQHF. The DNA of the CDR3 is TGCGCCAGCAGCCAAGACAGGGGGAATCAGCCCCAGCATTTT. This chain uses TRBV4-1 with TRBJ1-5; 7 bases are a match to TRBD1. The CDR3 is 14 residues long. Unmatched junction bases numbered 0, after V lost 0 bases and J lost 4 bases. Looked up from germline, CDR1 is MGHRA and CDR2 is YSYEKL.

The rearrangement joins TRBV15 to TRBJ1-5, with 7 bases aligning to TRBD1. The V gene's germline CDR1 is LNHNV and CDR2 YYDKDF (reference sequence). CDR3 length: 15 residues. Unmatched junction bases numbered 4, after V lost 5 bases and J lost 0 bases. CDR3 in amino acids: CATSSGQSSNQPQHF. CDR3 in DNA: TGTGCCACCAGCTCGGGACAGAGTAGCAATCAGCCCCAGCATTTT.

The chain joins TRBV6-4 to TRBJ2-1; TRBD2 aligns across 9 bases. Germline V gene lookup returns CDR1 MRHNA and CDR2 SNTAGT. The CDR3 totals 14 residues. V lost 3 bases, J lost 8 bases, and 5 bases stayed unmatched. CDR3 residues: CASSERGGLDEQFF. CDR3 DNA: TGTGCCAGCAGTGAGCGGGGGGGCCTCGATGAGCAGTTCTTC.

J is TRBJ2-1 and V is TRBV9; D gene uncertain. The CDR3 spans 12 residues. V shed 0 bases and J shed 6 bases, with 4 bases lying between them. CDR1 SGDLS and CDR2 YYNGEE come from the germline V gene. CDR3 amino acids: CASSVASNEQFF. As DNA, the CDR3 is TGTGCCAGCAGCGTAGCGAGCAATGAGCAGTTCTTC. Full variable domain (rest looked up from reference TRBV9 and TRBJ2-1): DSGVTQTPKHLITATGQRVTLRCSPRSGDLSVYWYQQSLDQGLQFLIQYYNGEERAKGNILERFSAQQFPDLHSELNLSSLELGDSALYFCASSVASNEQFFGPGTRLTVL.

In its sample, this clone was seen a few times. V usage is TRBV6-1 and J usage is TRBJ1-1, with TRBD1 matching 7 bases. Germline-derived CDR1 and CDR2 are MNHNS and SASEGT. After removal of 2 bases from V and 0 bases from J, the junction contained 6 bases not matched to a gene. CDR3 size: 16 residues. CDR3 loop: CASSETTGMVNTEAFF. The DNA of the CDR3 is TGTGCCAGCAGTGAAACGACAGGGATGGTGAACACTGAAGCTTTCTTT.

V and J are TRBV5-7 and TRBJ1-4; the D gene is possibly TRBD1 (6 bases). TRBV5-7 is treated as an ORF (open reading frame) with a function not yet certain. V lost 2 bases and J lost 8, with 13 bases in between. This CDR3 has 14 residues. The CDR3 loop is CASSFGQTGEKLFF. CDR3 coding DNA: TGTGCCAGCAGCTTCGGACAGACCGGCGAAAAACTGTTTTTT.

The chain has TRBV15 and TRBJ1-2; possible D gene TRBD1, 6 bases. The CDR3 runs 15 residues. Trimming removed 3 bases from V and 5 bases from J, with 16 bases in between. CDR1 LNHNV and CDR2 YYDKDF come from the germline V gene (reference sequence). In DNA form, the CDR3 reads TGTGCCACCAGCAGGGCCGGACAGCAAAGTTATGGCTACACCTTC. Protein sequence: CATSRAGQQSYGYTF.